This TCR beta chain emerged from a study of cytomegalovirus exposure and HLA in healthy donors. CDR3 length equals 14 residues. Germline V CDR1 and CDR2: LGHNT, FRNRAP. After removal of 5 bases from V and 7 bases from J, the junction contained 6 bases not matched to a gene. Primers: 60 Vbeta forward and 13 Jbeta reverse. Libraries were prepared by immunoSEQ multiplex PCR; TCRdb keeps only in-frame clonotypes and omits some of them. The sample has approximately 89,000 clones; 85% are singletons. About this clone itself: As yet, its antigen is unknown.

General study results and limits: A later analysis linked a missense DCLRE1C variant to TCR beta V- and J-gene trimming. The authors later found HLA-associated TCR beta chains more clonally expanded than equally common others. Cytomegalovirus status was reportedly diagnosed by the classifier with high specificity and sensitivity.

The clonotype comes from a man between 40 and 49 years old in good health and CMV-seropositive. The sample consisted of PBMCs. This chain joins TRBV12-5 and TRBJ1-5; 9 nucleotides line up with TRBD1. CDR3 DNA: TGTGCTAGTGGTCTTTACAGGGGGCAACAGCCCCAGCATTTT. Translation gives CASGLYRGQQPQHF.